This T cell receptor (beta chain) was sequenced in a study of blood T cell repertoires in COVID-19. Across the study: COVID-19 samples, acute and convalescent, were from the United States, Italy and Spain.

While infection was still active, Seattle patients were enrolled and then followed longitudinally. The CDR3 totals 16 residues. With 2 bases clipped from V and 5 bases from J, the junction kept 5 bases outside the gene matches. CDR1 is MNHEY and CDR2 is SMNVEV in the germline V gene (reference sequence). Per the original data handling: For nucleated cells, counts were estimated from reference gene primer amplification. This table comes from immunoSEQ multiplex PCR, and its TCRdb copy is limited to in-frame clones, with some not included. V, J and clone size are taken as reported in that table, and D and trimming were inferred from the DNA itself. The sample yields some 260,000 clones, 88% seen once.

The chain joins TRBV27 to TRBJ2-5; TRBD2 matches 13 bases. The TCR sequence derives from a young woman with COVID-19, enrolled during active disease. Sequencing input: peripheral blood. The CDR3 spells CASSLRGTSGVETQYF. CDR3 nucleotide sequence: TGTGCCAGCAGTTTAAGGGGGACTAGCGGGGTTGAGACCCAGTACTTC.